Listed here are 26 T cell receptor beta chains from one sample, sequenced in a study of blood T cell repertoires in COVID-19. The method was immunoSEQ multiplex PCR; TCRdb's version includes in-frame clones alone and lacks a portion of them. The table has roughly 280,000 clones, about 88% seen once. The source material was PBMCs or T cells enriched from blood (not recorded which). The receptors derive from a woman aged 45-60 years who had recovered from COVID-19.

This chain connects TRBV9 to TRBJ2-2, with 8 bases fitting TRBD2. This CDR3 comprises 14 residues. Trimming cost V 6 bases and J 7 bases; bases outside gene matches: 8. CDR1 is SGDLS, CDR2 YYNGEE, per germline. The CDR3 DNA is TGTGCCAGCACCCGTGGACTAGCCGTCGGGGAGCTGTTTTTT. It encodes CASTRGLAVGELFF.

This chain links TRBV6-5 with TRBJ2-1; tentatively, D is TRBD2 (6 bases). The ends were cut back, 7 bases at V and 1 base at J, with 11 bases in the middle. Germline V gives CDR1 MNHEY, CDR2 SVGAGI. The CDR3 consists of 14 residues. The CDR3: CASTGTPSYNEQFF. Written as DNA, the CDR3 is TGTGCCAGCACGGGGACTCCATCCTACAATGAGCAGTTCTTC.

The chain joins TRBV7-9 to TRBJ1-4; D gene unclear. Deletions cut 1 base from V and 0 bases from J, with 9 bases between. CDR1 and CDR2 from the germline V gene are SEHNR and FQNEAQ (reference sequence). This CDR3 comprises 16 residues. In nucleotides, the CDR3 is TGTGCCAGCAGCTTAGGGGCCTTTGCAACTAATGAAAAACTGTTTTTT. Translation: CASSLGAFATNEKLFF.

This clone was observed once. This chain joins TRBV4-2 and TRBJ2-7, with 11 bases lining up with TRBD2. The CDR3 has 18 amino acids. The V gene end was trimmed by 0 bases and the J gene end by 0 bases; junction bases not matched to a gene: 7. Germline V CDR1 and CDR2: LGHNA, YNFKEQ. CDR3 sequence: CASSQDQGLAEVSYEQYF. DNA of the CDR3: TGTGCCAGCAGCCAAGACCAGGGACTAGCGGAAGTCTCCTACGAGCAGTACTTC.

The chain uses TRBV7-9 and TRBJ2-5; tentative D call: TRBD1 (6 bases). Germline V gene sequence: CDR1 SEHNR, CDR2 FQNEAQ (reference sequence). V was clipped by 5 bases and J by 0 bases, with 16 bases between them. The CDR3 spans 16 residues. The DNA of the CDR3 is TGTGCCAGCAGCCCCCCAGGACAGTTTAACCAAGAGACCCAGTACTTC. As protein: CASSPPGQFNQETQYF.

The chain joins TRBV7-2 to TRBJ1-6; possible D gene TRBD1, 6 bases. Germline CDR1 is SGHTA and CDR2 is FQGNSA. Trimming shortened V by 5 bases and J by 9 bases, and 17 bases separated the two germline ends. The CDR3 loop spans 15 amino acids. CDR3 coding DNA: TGTGCCAGCAGCAGAATACAGGGCGAGGCTTCACCCCTCCACTTT. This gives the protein CASSRIQGEASPLHF.

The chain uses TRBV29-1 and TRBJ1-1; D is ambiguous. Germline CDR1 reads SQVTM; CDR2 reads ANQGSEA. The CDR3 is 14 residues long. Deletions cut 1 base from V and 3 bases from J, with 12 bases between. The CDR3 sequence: CSVEVAGRDTEAFF. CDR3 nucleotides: TGCAGCGTTGAAGTCGCGGGAAGAGACACTGAAGCTTTCTTT.

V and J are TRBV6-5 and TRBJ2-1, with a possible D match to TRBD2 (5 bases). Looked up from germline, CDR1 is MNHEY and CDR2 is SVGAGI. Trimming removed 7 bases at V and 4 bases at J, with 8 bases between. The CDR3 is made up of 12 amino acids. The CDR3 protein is CASTGFYNEQFF. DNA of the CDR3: TGTGCCAGCACGGGGTTTTACAATGAGCAGTTCTTC.

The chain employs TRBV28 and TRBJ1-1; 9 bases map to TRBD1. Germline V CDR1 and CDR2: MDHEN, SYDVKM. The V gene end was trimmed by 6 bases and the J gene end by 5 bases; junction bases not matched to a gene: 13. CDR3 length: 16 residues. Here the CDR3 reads CASSPQTGGWGTEAFF. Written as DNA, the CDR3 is TGTGCCAGCAGCCCCCAAACAGGGGGCTGGGGGACTGAAGCTTTCTTT.

In DNA form, the CDR3 reads TGTGCCAGCAGCTTCGGGACACGAGGACTAGCGGGGTGGGATGAGCAGTTCTTC. Translating it yields CASSFGTRGLAGWDEQFF. The chain links TRBV7-2 to TRBJ2-1; 12 bases agree with TRBD2. Germline-derived CDR1 and CDR2 are SGHTA and FQGNSA. This CDR3 is 18 amino acids long. The V gene end was trimmed by 3 bases and the J gene end by 8 bases; junction bases not matched to a gene: 14. Full variable domain (remainder filled in from reference TRBV7-2 and TRBJ2-1): GAGVSQSPSNKVTEKGKDVELRCDPISGHTALYWYRQSLGQGLEFLIYFQGNSAPDKSGLPSDRFSAERTGGSVSTLTIQRTQQEDSAVYLCASSFGTRGLAGWDEQFFGPGTRLTVL.

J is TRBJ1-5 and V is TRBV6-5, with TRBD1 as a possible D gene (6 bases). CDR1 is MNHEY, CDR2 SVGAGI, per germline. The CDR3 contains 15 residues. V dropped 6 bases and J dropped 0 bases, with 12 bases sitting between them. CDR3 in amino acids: CASRTTGNSNQPQHF. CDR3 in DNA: TGTGCCAGCAGAACAACAGGGAATAGCAATCAGCCCCAGCATTTT.

The CDR3 reads CASSLAPGQGTYEQYF. CDR3 coding DNA: TGTGCCAGCAGTTTGGCCCCGGGACAGGGAACCTACGAGCAGTACTTC. V is TRBV27 and J is TRBJ2-7; 9 bases agree with TRBD1. The CDR3 is 16 amino acids. The V and J ends lost 3 bases and 2 bases, in that order; junction bases with no gene match: 8. The V gene's germline CDR1 is MNHEY and CDR2 SMNVEV (reference sequence).

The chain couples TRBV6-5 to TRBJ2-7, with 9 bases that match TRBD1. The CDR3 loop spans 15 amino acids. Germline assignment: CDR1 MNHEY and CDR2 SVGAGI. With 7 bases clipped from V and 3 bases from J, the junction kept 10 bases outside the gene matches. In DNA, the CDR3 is TGTGCCAGCAAAAGCCTACAGGGGGCAAACTACGAGCAGTACTTC. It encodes CASKSLQGANYEQYF.

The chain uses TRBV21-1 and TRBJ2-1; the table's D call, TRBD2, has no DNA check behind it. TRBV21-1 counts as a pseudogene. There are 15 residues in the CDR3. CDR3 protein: CASSHLASGYNEQFF. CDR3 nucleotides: TGTGCCAGCAGCCACCTGGCTAGCGGTTACAATGAGCAGTTCTTC.

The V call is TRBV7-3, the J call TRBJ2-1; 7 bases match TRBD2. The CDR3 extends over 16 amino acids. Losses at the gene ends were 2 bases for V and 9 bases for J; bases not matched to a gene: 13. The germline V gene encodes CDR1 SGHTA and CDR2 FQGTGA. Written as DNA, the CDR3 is TGTGCCAGCAGCTTAGACGATCGCGGGAGCCTTAGTGAGCAGTTCTTC. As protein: CASSLDDRGSLSEQFF.

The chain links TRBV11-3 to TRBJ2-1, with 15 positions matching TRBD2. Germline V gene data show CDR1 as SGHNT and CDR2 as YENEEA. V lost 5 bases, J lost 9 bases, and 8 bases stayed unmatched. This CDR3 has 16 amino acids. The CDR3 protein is CASSARTSGRAGEQFF. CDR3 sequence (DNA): TGTGCCAGCAGCGCCCGGACTAGCGGGAGGGCAGGTGAGCAGTTCTTC.

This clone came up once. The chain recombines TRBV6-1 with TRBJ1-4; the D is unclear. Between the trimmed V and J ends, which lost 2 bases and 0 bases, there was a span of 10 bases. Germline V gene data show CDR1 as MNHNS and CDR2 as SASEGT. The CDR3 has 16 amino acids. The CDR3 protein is CASSESPSATNEKLFF. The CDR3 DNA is TGTGCCAGCAGTGAAAGCCCCTCGGCAACTAATGAAAAACTGTTTTTT.

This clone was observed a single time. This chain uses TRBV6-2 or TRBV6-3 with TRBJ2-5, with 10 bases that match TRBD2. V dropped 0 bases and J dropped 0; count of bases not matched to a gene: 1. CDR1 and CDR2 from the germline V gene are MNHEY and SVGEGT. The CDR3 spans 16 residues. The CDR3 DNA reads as TGTGCCAGCAGTTACTCCCTAGCGGGGGACCAAGAGACCCAGTACTTC. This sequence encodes CASSYSLAGDQETQYF.

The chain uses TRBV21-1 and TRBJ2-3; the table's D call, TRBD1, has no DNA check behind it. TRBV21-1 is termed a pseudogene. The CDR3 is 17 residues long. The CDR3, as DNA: TGTGCCAGCAGCAAAAGCCTAGCACCGGGACACTCAGATACGCAGTATTTT. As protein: CASSKSLAPGHSDTQYF.

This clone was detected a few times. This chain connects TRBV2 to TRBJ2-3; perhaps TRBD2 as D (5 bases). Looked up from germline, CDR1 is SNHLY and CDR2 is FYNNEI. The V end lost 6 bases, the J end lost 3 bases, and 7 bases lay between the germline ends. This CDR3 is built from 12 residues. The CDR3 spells CASRRETDTQYF. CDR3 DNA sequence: TGTGCCAGCAGGAGGGAGACAGATACGCAGTATTTT.

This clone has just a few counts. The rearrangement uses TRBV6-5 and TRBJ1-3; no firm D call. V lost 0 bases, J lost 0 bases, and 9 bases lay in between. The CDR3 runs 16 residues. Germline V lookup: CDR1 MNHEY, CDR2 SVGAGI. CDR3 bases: TGTGCCAGCAGTTACTCTAGCGGCCGCTCTGGAAACACCATATATTTT. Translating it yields CASSYSSGRSGNTIYF.

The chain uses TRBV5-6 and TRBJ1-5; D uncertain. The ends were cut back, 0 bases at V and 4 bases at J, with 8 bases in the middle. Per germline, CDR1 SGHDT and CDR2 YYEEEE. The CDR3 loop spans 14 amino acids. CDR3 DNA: TGTGCCAGCAGCTTGGTAGGAGGGAATCAGCCCCAGCATTTT. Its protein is CASSLVGGNQPQHF.

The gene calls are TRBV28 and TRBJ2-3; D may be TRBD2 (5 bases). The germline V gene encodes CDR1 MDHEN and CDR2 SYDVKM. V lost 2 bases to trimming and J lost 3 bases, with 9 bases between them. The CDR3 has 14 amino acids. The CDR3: CASSLPSGTDTQYF. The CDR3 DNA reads TGTGCCAGCAGTTTACCCTCGGGAACAGATACGCAGTATTTT.

This CDR3 reads CASSFPLAGGAYNEQFF. CDR3 nucleotide sequence: TGTGCCAGCAGCTTCCCCCTAGCGGGGGGAGCCTACAATGAGCAGTTCTTC. The chain uses TRBV7-2 and TRBJ2-1; TRBD2 agrees at 11 bases. CDR3 length: 17 residues. J gave up 2 bases and V 3 bases, and 6 bases lay outside the gene matches. Germline V gene data show CDR1 as SGHTA and CDR2 as FQGNSA.

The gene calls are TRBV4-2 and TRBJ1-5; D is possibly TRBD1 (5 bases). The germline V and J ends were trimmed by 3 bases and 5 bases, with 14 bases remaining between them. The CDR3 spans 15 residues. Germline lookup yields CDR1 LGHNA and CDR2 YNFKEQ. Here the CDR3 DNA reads TGTGCCAGCAGCCAGATAAGACAGACAGATCAGCCCCAGCATTTT. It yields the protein CASSQIRQTDQPQHF.

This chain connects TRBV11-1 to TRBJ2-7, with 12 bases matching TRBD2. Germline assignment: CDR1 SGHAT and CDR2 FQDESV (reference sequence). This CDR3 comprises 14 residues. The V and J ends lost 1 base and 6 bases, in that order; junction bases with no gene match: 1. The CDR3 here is CASSLELAGGEQYF. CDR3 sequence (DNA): TGTGCCAGCAGCTTAGAACTAGCGGGAGGCGAGCAGTACTTC. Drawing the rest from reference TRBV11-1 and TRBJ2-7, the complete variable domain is EAEVAQSPRYKITEKSQAVAFWCDPISGHATLYWYRQILGQGPELLVQFQDESVVDDSQLPKDRFSAERLKGVDSTLKIQPAELGDSAMYLCASSLELAGGEQYFGPGTRLTVT.